This is a list of T cell receptor beta chains from one sample in a study of blood T cell repertoires in COVID-19. Only in-frame clones appear in the TCRdb table, and some are missing; sequencing was by immunoSEQ multiplex PCR. The sample records tens of thousands of clones, about 85% being singletons. Sequences were obtained from peripheral blood. The receptors were gathered from a man aged 55 to 69 with acute or convalescent COVID-19. Both conserved end residues are part of each CDR3. Fields, in order: D gene, CDR3 length, J gene, V gene, clone size, CDR3 protein, CDR3 DNA. A D gene is named only where the DNA matches it firmly. Part of the rows lack a size; the others show once, few, many or a class for expanded clones.

D: TRBD1; length: 13; J: TRBJ2-5; V: TRBV5-1; size: -; CDR3: CASSWGTEETQYF; DNA: TGCGCCAGCAGCTGGGGGACAGAAGAGACCCAGTACTTC
D: -; length: 14; J: TRBJ2-1; V: TRBV5-1; size: -; CDR3: CASSLGQNYNEQFF; DNA: TGCGCCAGCAGCTTGGGGCAGAATTACAATGAGCAGTTCTTC
D: -; length: 13; J: TRBJ1-2; V: TRBV6-2/TRBV6-3; size: -; CDR3: CASSFGRNYGYTF; DNA: TGTGCCAGCAGTTTTGGCAGAAACTATGGCTACACCTTC
D: -; length: 16; J: TRBJ2-2; V: TRBV5-1; size: -; CDR3: CASSLAGSRGGGELFF; DNA: TGCGCCAGCAGCTTGGCGGGCAGCCGGGGAGGCGGGGAGCTGTTTTTT
D: TRBD1; length: 15; J: TRBJ2-2; V: TRBV28; size: -; CDR3: CASSSPGQLAGELFF; DNA: TGTGCCAGCAGTTCACCGGGACAGCTAGCCGGGGAGCTGTTTTTT
D: -; length: 13; J: TRBJ2-2; V: TRBV5-1; size: -; CDR3: CASSLDPTGELFF; DNA: TGCGCCAGCAGCTTGGATCCTACCGGGGAGCTGTTTTTT
D: TRBD1; length: 14; J: TRBJ1-4; V: TRBV9; size: -; CDR3: CASSIAGGNEKLFF; DNA: TGTGCCAGCAGCATCGCAGGGGGTAATGAAAAACTGTTTTTT
D: -; length: 14; J: TRBJ2-5; V: TRBV5-1; size: -; CDR3: CASSVDWSQETQYF; DNA: TGCGCCAGCAGCGTAGACTGGTCCCAAGAGACCCAGTACTTC
D: -; length: 17; J: TRBJ2-3; V: TRBV29-1; size: few; CDR3: CSVGGTANSPITDTQYF; DNA: TGCAGCGTGGGCGGGACAGCGAACTCCCCGATCACAGATACGCAGTATTTT
D: TRBD2; length: 17; J: TRBJ2-2; V: TRBV7-2; size: -; CDR3: CASSFRTSGSLGGELFF; DNA: TGTGCCAGCAGCTTTCGGACTAGCGGGAGTTTGGGGGGGGAGCTGTTTTTT
D: -; length: 18; J: TRBJ2-3; V: TRBV7-2; size: -; CDR3: CASSSPPSRGVSTDTQYF; DNA: TGTGCCAGCAGCTCCCCACCCTCGCGGGGAGTTAGCACAGATACGCAGTATTTT
D: TRBD2; length: 15; J: TRBJ2-3; V: TRBV12-5; size: -; CDR3: CASAIGLAATDTQYF; DNA: TGTGCTAGTGCCATCGGACTAGCGGCCACAGATACGCAGTATTTT
D: -; length: 16; J: TRBJ2-7; V: TRBV3-1/TRBV3-2; size: -; CDR3: CASSQDAGSLSYEQYF; DNA: TGTGCCAGCAGCCAAGATGCAGGGTCCCTTTCCTACGAGCAGTACTTC
D: TRBD2; length: 15; J: TRBJ2-5; V: TRBV6-6; size: -; CDR3: CASSLGTSGQETQYF; DNA: TGTGCCAGCAGTTTAGGGACTAGCGGACAAGAGACCCAGTACTTC
D: TRBD1; length: 15; J: TRBJ1-2; V: TRBV10-1; size: -; CDR3: CARDRGLALGYGYTF; DNA: TGCGCCAGGGACAGGGGGCTCGCACTGGGCTATGGCTACACCTTC
D: -; length: 14; J: TRBJ1-5; V: TRBV3-1/TRBV3-2; size: -; CDR3: CASSRDRNNQPQHF; DNA: TGTGCCAGCAGTCGTGACAGGAACAATCAGCCCCAGCATTTT
D: -; length: 17; J: TRBJ2-6; V: TRBV7-2; size: -; CDR3: CASSLRTGGARSNVLTF; DNA: TGTGCCAGCAGCCTCCGGACAGGAGGGGCAAGGTCCAACGTCCTGACTTTC
D: TRBD2; length: 15; J: TRBJ2-5; V: TRBV2; size: -; CDR3: CASSWGGGPAETQYF; DNA: TGTGCCAGCAGTTGGGGCGGGGGGCCAGCGGAGACCCAGTACTTC
D: -; length: 15; J: TRBJ1-3; V: TRBV27; size: -; CDR3: CASSLTALTGNTIYF; DNA: TGTGCCAGCAGTTTAACAGCCTTGACTGGAAACACCATATATTTT
D: -; length: 14; J: TRBJ2-3; V: TRBV5-1; size: once; CDR3: CASSLGQGHDTQYF; DNA: TGCGCCAGCAGCTTGGGGCAGGGGCACGATACGCAGTATTTT
D: -; length: 12; J: TRBJ2-5; V: TRBV29-1; size: -; CDR3: CSAGGRRETQYF; DNA: TGCAGCGCCGGGGGGCGCCGGGAGACCCAGTACTTC
D: -; length: 12; J: TRBJ1-1; V: TRBV24-1; size: -; CDR3: CATSAGNTEAFF; DNA: TGTGCCACCAGTGCGGGTAACACTGAAGCTTTCTTT
D: TRBD1; length: 16; J: TRBJ1-2; V: TRBV19; size: once; CDR3: CASSHLPGQGDYGYTF; DNA: TGTGCCAGTAGCCACCTCCCGGGACAGGGGGACTATGGCTACACCTTC
D: -; length: 14; J: TRBJ2-1; V: TRBV11-3; size: -; CDR3: CASSLSIRTPEQFF; DNA: TGTGCCAGCAGCTTATCTATCCGGACTCCTGAGCAGTTCTTC
D: TRBD1; length: 16; J: TRBJ2-7; V: TRBV11-3; size: -; CDR3: CASSLGVGQGADEQYF; DNA: TGTGCCAGCAGCTTAGGCGTGGGACAGGGGGCGGACGAGCAGTACTTC
D: TRBD1; length: 14; J: TRBJ1-2; V: TRBV7-9; size: -; CDR3: CASSSQGELYGYTF; DNA: TGTGCCAGCAGCTCACAGGGGGAGCTCTATGGCTACACCTTC
D: TRBD1; length: 15; J: TRBJ1-6; V: TRBV14; size: -; CDR3: CASSQDPQGGSPLHF; DNA: TGTGCCAGCAGCCAAGATCCACAGGGGGGTTCACCCCTCCACTTT
D: -; length: 15; J: TRBJ1-1; V: TRBV19; size: -; CDR3: CASSTRPGIGTEAFF; DNA: TGTGCCAGTAGTACCCGACCGGGAATTGGAACTGAAGCTTTCTTT
D: TRBD1; length: 13; J: TRBJ1-2; V: TRBV30; size: -; CDR3: CAWSVQGALGYTF; DNA: TGTGCCTGGAGTGTACAGGGGGCGCTTGGCTACACCTTC
D: -; length: 11; J: TRBJ1-1; V: TRBV30; size: -; CDR3: CAWSLRTEAFF; DNA: TGTGCCTGGAGTCTGAGGACTGAAGCTTTCTTT
D: -; length: 16; J: TRBJ1-1; V: TRBV12-2; size: -; CDR3: CASRNLPGQGAAEAFF; DNA: TGTGCAAGTCGGAACCTCCCGGGACAGGGGGCGGCTGAAGCTTTCTTT
D: TRBD1; length: 15; J: TRBJ1-2; V: TRBV15; size: -; CDR3: CATSRAGQGARGYTF; DNA: TGTGCCACCAGCAGAGCAGGGCAGGGGGCAAGGGGCTACACCTTC
D: -; length: 15; J: TRBJ2-3; V: TRBV6-5; size: -; CDR3: CASSSPGRSPDTQYF; DNA: TGTGCCAGCAGTTCCCCAGGGAGGAGTCCAGATACGCAGTATTTT
D: -; length: 15; J: TRBJ2-2; V: TRBV11-2; size: -; CDR3: CASSTLTGNTGELFF; DNA: TGTGCCAGCAGCACACTGACAGGGAACACCGGGGAGCTGTTTTTT
D: -; length: 15; J: TRBJ1-5; V: TRBV7-6; size: -; CDR3: CASSPAAGGNQPQHF; DNA: TGTGCCAGCAGCCCGGCGGCAGGGGGCAATCAGCCCCAGCATTTT
D: TRBD1; length: 16; J: TRBJ2-5; V: TRBV11-1; size: -; CDR3: CASSWDRVSRRETQYF; DNA: TGTGCCAGCAGCTGGGACAGGGTTTCGAGGCGAGAGACCCAGTACTTC
D: TRBD2; length: 16; J: TRBJ2-3; V: TRBV3-1/TRBV3-2; size: -; CDR3: CASSHFRAAGGDTQYF; DNA: TGTGCCAGCAGCCATTTCCGGGCCGCGGGAGGGGATACGCAGTATTTT
D: TRBD1; length: 17; J: TRBJ1-6; V: TRBV7-9; size: once; CDR3: CASSPPGQGANGSPLHF; DNA: TGTGCCAGCAGTCCCCCGGGACAGGGGGCGAATGGATCACCCCTCCACTTT
D: TRBD1; length: 15; J: TRBJ2-1; V: TRBV3-1/TRBV3-2; size: -; CDR3: CASSRGQGSYNEQFF; DNA: TGTGCCAGCAGCCGGGGACAGGGCTCCTACAATGAGCAGTTCTTC
D: -; length: 12; J: TRBJ2-7; V: TRBV21-1; size: -; CDR3: CASSQLGGEQYF; DNA: TGTGCCAGCAGCCAGCTGGGGGGCGAGCAGTACTTC
D: -; length: 15; J: TRBJ1-4; V: TRBV5-6; size: -; CDR3: CASSQTGDTNEKLFF; DNA: TGTGCCAGCAGCCAAACGGGGGATACTAATGAAAAACTGTTTTTT
D: TRBD2; length: 16; J: TRBJ2-7; V: TRBV5-5; size: -; CDR3: CASSPGLAGSIYEQYF; DNA: TGTGCCAGCAGCCCCGGACTAGCGGGGTCCATCTACGAGCAGTACTTC
D: -; length: 15; J: TRBJ2-1; V: TRBV5-4; size: -; CDR3: CASSLEWAAGNEQFF; DNA: TGTGCCAGCAGCTTGGAATGGGCCGCTGGCAATGAGCAGTTCTTC
D: -; length: 13; J: TRBJ1-1; V: TRBV6-5; size: -; CDR3: CASRPNRDLPAFF; DNA: TGTGCCAGCAGACCAAACAGGGACCTTCCAGCTTTCTTT
D: TRBD2; length: 17; J: TRBJ2-7; V: TRBV5-1; size: -; CDR3: CASSRGPSGGIGYEQYF; DNA: TGCGCCAGCAGCCGGGGGCCTAGCGGGGGAATCGGATACGAGCAGTACTTC
D: TRBD2; length: 15; J: TRBJ2-1; V: TRBV6-5; size: once; CDR3: CASNPSSGRLVEQFF; DNA: TGTGCCAGCAACCCGTCTAGCGGGAGACTGGTTGAGCAGTTCTTC
D: -; length: 13; J: TRBJ1-2; V: TRBV5-1; size: few; CDR3: CASSLVEGDGYTF; DNA: TGCGCCAGCAGCCTCGTGGAGGGTGATGGCTACACCTTC
D: -; length: 16; J: TRBJ1-3; V: TRBV21-1; size: -; CDR3: CASSKGQGSSGNTIYF; DNA: TGTGCCAGCAGCAAGGGACAGGGGTCCTCTGGAAACACCATATATTTT
D: -; length: 16; J: TRBJ2-7; V: TRBV14; size: once; CDR3: CASSQVAGGIGYEQYF; DNA: TGTGCCAGCAGCCAAGTGGCAGGGGGGATTGGGTACGAGCAGTACTTC
D: TRBD2; length: 15; J: TRBJ2-6; V: TRBV6-5; size: once; CDR3: CASGLAVSGANVLTF; DNA: TGTGCCAGCGGACTAGCGGTCTCTGGGGCCAACGTCCTGACTTTC
D: TRBD2; length: 11; J: TRBJ2-7; V: TRBV20-1; size: -; CDR3: CSAERESPRYF; DNA: TGCAGTGCTGAGCGGGAGTCTCCTAGGTACTTC